This T cell receptor (beta chain) was recorded in a study of graft-versus-host responses after intestinal transplantation (dated by TCRdb to about 2021). At the level of the whole study: Multivisceral, liver-intestinal, or isolated intestinal transplants were received by the recipients. Anti-thymocyte globulin induction was given to all recipients, followed by maintenance tacrolimus and steroids for approximately 3 years. Graft-versus-host and host-versus-graft alloreactive T cell clones were tracked in the graft, circulation and bone marrow after intestinal transplantation using bulk TCR-beta CDR3 sequencing. To identify alloreactive clones, pre-transplant mixed lymphocyte reaction products were sequenced and compared with unstimulated pre-transplant donor and recipient T cells. The cohort enrolled about two dozen intestinal transplant recipients including one retransplant, and a few patients lacking pretransplant specimens were excluded. A peak of at least 4% donor T cells among recipient peripheral blood mononuclear cells was the definition used for donor T cell macrochimerism. Samples from a few later patients were sequenced in-house on an Illumina MiSeq with MiXCR processing rather than by the commercial service.

The library was prepared using the immunoSEQ multiplex PCR assay. For most patients, high-throughput TCR-beta CDR3 sequencing of genomic DNA was performed by Adaptive Biotechnologies. As for the original processing: TCR sequencing data were retrieved from Adaptive's ImmunoSEQ software for 18 patients, whereas a few other patients were processed with MiXCR and VDJtools. CDR3 nucleotide sequences shared by donor and recipient were removed because the origin of these sequences could not be assigned. At least 2-fold expansion over unstimulated cells and a minimum CFSE-low frequency of 0.002% (template counts) or 0.001% (read counts) were required for clones to be classified as alloreactive. A clone was considered mappable if detected in the sequenced pre-transplant spleen, lymph node, or MLR CFSE-low populations of the donor or recipient. Cumulative frequency of alloreactive clones was calculated as a percentage of all sequences weighted by copy number. TCRdb obtained this table from immuneACCESS and retained in-frame rearrangements with V and J assigned. These tables miss some clones; where compared with another copy, unresolved V genes account for less than half of the shortfall, and the remainder is unexplained. The DNA was the basis for D and trimming; V, J and clone size are from that table. The sample table lists around 54,000 clones, around 90% of them with a count of one. The ten largest clones capture roughly 5.5% of the sample.

For this clone: The antigen it recognizes is unknown. The sample holds no much larger clone one base away, and base qualities are not on file.

In the first month after transplant, blood samples were collected up to 4 times, and after that at least monthly when available. Results and caveats for the whole study, not just this receptor: GvH clones were detected in recipient bone marrow, and some of these GvH clones were observed earlier in ileal mucosa or blood, consistent with an intestinal mucosal origin. The relatively low number and heterogeneity of intestinal transplant patients limited the conclusions. Patients with donor T cell macrochimerism had high GvH to HvG T cell clonal ratios in their allografts. Early after transplant, peak levels of circulating GvH clones were found to be associated with declines in HvG clones.

The starting material was PBMCs, obtained roughly 680 days after intestinal transplant. The receptor was derived from a human patient who received an intestinal transplant, so some T cells may come from the graft donor.

The DNA reads as follows: TGTGCCAGCAGCTTAGTAGAGACCCAGTACTTC. This translates into CASSLVETQYF. The chain joins TRBV11-2 to TRBJ2-5, with an unclear D gene assignment. The CDR3 runs 11 amino acids, cysteine and phenylalanine included. Only CDR3 DNA remains: 33 bases, in frame from the first base. V gives up 1 base and J gives up 4 bases, and the segment between their germline ends measures 1 base. The germline V gene gives CDR1 as SGHAT and CDR2 as FQNNGV.